Given below is one TCR beta chain in context. The antigen is undetermined. Unique molecular identifiers featured in each of the TCR beta cDNA libraries. The yield from about 1 to 10 million T cells was about 500,000 cDNA molecules in total. One entry per CDR3 protein, called by TCRdb with MiXCR from the PCR reads. The sample carries fewer than 900,000 distinct CDR3 sequences, 46% recorded once. The V end was cut by 6 bases, the J end by 7 bases, with 10 bases between. The CDR3 has 11 amino acids. This record comes from a study of post-analysis software for immune sequencing data. Study details: The study covered relapsing-remitting, secondary progressive and progressive-relapsing courses of multiple sclerosis.

Points from the study as a whole: Pronounced co-clustering by F measure was evident among identically batched samples. Elevated frequency relative to controls characterized four or five TRBV segments in patients, TRBV5-6, TRBV5-1 and TRBV20-1 among them. Among multiple sclerosis patients, normalized Chao1 diversity was significantly below that of controls.

This clonotype was obtained from a girl between 5 and 17 years old with multiple sclerosis. Sequenced sample: blood. The rearrangement links TRBV12-3 or TRBV12-4 to TRBJ2-7; D unclear. The CDR3 region is CASSSRAEQYF. The CDR3 DNA reads as TGTGCCAGCAGCTCTCGGGCGGAGCAGTACTTC.